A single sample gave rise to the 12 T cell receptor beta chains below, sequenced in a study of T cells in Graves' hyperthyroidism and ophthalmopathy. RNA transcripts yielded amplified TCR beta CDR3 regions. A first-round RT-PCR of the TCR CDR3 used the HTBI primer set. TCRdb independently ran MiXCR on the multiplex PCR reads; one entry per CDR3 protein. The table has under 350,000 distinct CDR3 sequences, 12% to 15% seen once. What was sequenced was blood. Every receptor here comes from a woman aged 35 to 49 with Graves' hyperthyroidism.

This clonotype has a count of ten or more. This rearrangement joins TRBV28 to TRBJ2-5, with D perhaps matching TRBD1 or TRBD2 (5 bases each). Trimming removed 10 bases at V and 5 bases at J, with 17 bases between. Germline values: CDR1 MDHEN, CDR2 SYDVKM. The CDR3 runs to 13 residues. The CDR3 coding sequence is TGTGCCACCAAAGGGACGGTTCGGGAGACCCAGTACTTC. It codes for CATKGTVRETQYF.

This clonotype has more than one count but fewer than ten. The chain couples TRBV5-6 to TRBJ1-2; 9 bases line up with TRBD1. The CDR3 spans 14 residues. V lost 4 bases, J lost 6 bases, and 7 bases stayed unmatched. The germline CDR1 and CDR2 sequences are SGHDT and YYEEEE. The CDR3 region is CASSLGTGIDGYTF. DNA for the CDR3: TGTGCCAGCAGCCTCGGGACAGGGATTGATGGCTACACCTTC.

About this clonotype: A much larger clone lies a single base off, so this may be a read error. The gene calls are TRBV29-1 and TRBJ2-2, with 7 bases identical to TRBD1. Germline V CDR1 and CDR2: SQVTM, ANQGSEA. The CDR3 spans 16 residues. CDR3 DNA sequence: TGCGGCGTTGAAGGTCTGGAAGGGGGCGCGACCGGGGAGCTGTTTTTT. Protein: CGVEGLEGGATGELFF.

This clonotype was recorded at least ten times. DNA for the CDR3: TGTGCCAGCAGCCAAGTGGGTTCAGATCAGCCCCAGCATTTT. Its protein product is CASSQVGSDQPQHF. The rearrangement links TRBV3-1 to TRBJ1-5, with no clear D. Trimming stripped 1 base from V and 5 bases from J, with 9 bases between. Germline V CDR1 and CDR2: LGHDT, YNNKEL (reference sequence). The CDR3 loop spans 14 amino acids.

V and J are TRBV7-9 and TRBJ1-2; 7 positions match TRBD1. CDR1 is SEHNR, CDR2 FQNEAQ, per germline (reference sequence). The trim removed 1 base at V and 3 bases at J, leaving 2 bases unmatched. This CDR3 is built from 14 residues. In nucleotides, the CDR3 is TGTGCCAGCAGCTTAGATGGGACAGACTATGGCTACACCTTC. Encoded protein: CASSLDGTDYGYTF.

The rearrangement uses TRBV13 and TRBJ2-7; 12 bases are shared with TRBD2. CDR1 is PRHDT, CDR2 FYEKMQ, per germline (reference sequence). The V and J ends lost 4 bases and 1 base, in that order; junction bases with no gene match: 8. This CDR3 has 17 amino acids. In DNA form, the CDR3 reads TGTGCCAGCAGCTCCAGGACTAGCGGGATTCTATCCTACGAGCAGTACTTC. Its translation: CASSSRTSGILSYEQYF.

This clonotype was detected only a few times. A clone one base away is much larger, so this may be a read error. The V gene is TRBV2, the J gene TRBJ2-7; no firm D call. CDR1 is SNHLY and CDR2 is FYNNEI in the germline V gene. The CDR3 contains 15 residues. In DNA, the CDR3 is TGTGCCGGCAGAATCGCTTCATACGGAGCCTACGAGCAGTACTTC. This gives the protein CAGRIASYGAYEQYF.

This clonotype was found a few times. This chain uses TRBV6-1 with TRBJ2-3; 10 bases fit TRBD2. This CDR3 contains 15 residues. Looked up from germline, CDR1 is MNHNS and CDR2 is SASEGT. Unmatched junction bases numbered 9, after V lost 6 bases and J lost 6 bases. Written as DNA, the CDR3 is TGTGCCAGCAGAGGGACTAGCGCCCACTGGGATACGCAGTATTTT. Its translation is CASRGTSAHWDTQYF.

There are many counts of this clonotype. The CDR3 coding sequence is TGTGCCAGCAGCAGACAGGGGAGCTACGAGCAGTACTTC. It translates to CASSRQGSYEQYF. The rearrangement uses TRBV13 and TRBJ2-7; 8 bases line up with TRBD1. The germline gives CDR1 PRHDT, CDR2 FYEKMQ (reference sequence). Trimming at V came to 5 bases and at J to 3 bases, leaving 3 bases not matched to a gene. The length of the CDR3 is 13 residues.

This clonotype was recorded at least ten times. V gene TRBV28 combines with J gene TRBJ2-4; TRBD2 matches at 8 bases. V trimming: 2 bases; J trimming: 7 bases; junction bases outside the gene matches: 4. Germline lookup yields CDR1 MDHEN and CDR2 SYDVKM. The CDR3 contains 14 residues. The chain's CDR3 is CASSLGGRTNIQYF. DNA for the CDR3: TGTGCCAGCAGTTTAGGCGGGAGGACGAACATTCAGTACTTC. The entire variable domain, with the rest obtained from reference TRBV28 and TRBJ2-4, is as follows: DVKVTQSSRYLVKRTGEKVFLECVQDMDHENMFWYRQDPGLGLRLIYFSYDVKMKEKGDIPEGYSVSREKKERFSLILESASTNQTSMYLCASSLGGRTNIQYFGAGTRLSVL.

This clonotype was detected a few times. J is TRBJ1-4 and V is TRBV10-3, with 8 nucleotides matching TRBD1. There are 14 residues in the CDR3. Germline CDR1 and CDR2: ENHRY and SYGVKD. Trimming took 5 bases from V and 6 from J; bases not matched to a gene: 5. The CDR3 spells CAISKTGADEKLFF. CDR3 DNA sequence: TGTGCCATCAGTAAGACAGGGGCAGATGAAAAACTGTTTTTT.

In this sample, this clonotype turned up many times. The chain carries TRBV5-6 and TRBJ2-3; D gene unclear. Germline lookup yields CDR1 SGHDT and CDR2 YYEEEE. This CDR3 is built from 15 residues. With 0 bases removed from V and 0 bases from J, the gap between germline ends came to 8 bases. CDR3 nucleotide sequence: TGTGCCAGCAGCTTGGAGGGAACTAGCACAGATACGCAGTATTTT. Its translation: CASSLEGTSTDTQYF.